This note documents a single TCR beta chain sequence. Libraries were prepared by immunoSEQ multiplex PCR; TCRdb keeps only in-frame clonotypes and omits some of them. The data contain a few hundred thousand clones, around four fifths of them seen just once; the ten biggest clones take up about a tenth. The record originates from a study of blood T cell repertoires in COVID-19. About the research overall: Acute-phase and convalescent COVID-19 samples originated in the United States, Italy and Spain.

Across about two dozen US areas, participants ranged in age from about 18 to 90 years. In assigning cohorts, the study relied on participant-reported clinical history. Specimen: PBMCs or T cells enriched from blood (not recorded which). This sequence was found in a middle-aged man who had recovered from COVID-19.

The CDR3 DNA reads as TGTGCCAGCAGCCGTCGGGACAGTACAGATACGCAGTATTTT. As protein: CASSRRDSTDTQYF. The chain is built from TRBV4-2 and TRBJ2-3, with 7 bases that match TRBD1. The CDR3 is 14 amino acids. Germline CDR1 reads LGHNA; CDR2 reads YNFKEQ. Losses at the gene ends were 4 bases for V and 3 bases for J; bases not matched to a gene: 4.